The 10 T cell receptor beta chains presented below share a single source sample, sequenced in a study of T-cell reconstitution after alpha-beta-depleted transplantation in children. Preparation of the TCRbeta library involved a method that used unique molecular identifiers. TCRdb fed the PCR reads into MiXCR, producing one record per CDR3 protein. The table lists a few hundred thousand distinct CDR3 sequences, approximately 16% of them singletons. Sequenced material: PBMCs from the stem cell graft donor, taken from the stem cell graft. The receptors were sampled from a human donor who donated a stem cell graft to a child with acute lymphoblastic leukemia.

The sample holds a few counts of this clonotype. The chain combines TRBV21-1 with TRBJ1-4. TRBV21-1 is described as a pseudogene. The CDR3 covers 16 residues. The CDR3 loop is CASSNPGGTPNEKLFF. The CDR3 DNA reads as TGTGCCAGCAGCAATCCTGGTGGGACACCTAATGAAAAACTGTTTTTT.

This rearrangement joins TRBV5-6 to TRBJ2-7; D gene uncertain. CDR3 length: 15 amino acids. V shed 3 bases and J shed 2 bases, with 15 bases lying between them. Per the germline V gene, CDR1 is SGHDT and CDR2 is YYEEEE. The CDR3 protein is CASSSLVLLTYEQYF. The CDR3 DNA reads TGTGCCAGCAGCTCCCTGGTACTCCTAACCTACGAGCAGTACTTC.

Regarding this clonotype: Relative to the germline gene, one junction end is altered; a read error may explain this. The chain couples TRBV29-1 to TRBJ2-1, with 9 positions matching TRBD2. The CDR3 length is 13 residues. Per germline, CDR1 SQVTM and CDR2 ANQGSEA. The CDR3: CSVHGTSYDEQFF. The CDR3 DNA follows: TGCAGCGTTCATGGGACTAGCTACGATGAGCAGTTCTTC.

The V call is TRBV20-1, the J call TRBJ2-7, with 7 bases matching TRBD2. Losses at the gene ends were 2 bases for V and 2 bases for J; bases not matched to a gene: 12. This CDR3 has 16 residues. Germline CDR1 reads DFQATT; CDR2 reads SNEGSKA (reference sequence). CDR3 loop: CSARRLAEHLTYEQYF. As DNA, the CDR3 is TGCAGTGCTAGAAGGCTAGCGGAACATCTTACCTACGAGCAGTACTTC.

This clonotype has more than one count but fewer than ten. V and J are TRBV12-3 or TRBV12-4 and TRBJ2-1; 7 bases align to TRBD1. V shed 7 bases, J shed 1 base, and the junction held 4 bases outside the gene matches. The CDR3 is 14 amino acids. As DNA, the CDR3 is TGTGCCAGCACCGACAGGGCATCCTACAATGAGCAGTTCTTC. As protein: CASTDRASYNEQFF.

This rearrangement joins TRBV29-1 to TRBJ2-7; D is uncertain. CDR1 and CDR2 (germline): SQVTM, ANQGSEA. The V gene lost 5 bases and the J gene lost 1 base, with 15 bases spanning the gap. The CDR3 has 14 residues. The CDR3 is CSVIGSGRSYEQYF. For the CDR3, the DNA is TGCAGCGTTATAGGGTCAGGTCGATCCTACGAGCAGTACTTC.

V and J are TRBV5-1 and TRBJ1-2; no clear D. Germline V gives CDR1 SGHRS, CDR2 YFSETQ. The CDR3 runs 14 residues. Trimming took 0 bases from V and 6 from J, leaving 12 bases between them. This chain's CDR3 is CASSLEMGMDGYTF. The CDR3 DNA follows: TGCGCCAGCAGCTTGGAAATGGGGATGGATGGCTACACCTTC.

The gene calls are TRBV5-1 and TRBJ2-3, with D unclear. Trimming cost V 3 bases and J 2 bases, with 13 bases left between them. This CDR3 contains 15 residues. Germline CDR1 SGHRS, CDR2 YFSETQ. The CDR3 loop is CASSSARRITDTQYF. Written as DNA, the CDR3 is TGCGCCAGCAGCTCCGCCCGGAGAATCACAGATACGCAGTATTTT.

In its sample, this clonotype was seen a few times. CDR3 in amino acids: CASSFTPGQGFPYF. CDR3 in DNA: TGCGCCAGCAGCTTCACACCGGGACAGGGTTTTCCCTACTTC. This chain links TRBV5-1 with TRBJ2-7; 9 bases match TRBD1. The CDR3 spans 14 residues. The junction had 13 bases not matched to a gene; V was cut back by 2 bases and J by 13 bases. CDR1 is SGHRS and CDR2 is YFSETQ in the germline V gene.

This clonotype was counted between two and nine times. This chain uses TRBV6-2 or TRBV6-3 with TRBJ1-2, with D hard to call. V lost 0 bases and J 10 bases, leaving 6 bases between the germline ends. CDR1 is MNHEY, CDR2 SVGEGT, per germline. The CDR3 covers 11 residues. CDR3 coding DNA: TGTGCCAGCAGTTACTCGACTTCCTACACCTTC. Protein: CASSYSTSYTF.